This TCR beta chain appears in the sequencing data of a study of cytomegalovirus exposure and HLA in healthy donors. Clones were read by immunoSEQ multiplex PCR, and TCRdb kept only the in-frame ones, dropping some. Of 150,000 to 200,000 clones in the sample, approximately 96% were seen once. Germline V gives CDR1 MNHNY, CDR2 SVGAGI (reference sequence). The V gene end was trimmed by 5 bases and the J gene end by 2 bases; junction bases not matched to a gene: 6. The CDR3 consists of 15 residues. With respect to this clone: No antigen is known for it.

Study findings and constraints: Cytomegalovirus status was reportedly diagnosed by the classifier with high sensitivity and specificity.

The sample taken for sequencing was PBMCs. The TCR originated in a woman aged 18-30 years in good health and CMV-seronegative. V and J are TRBV6-6 and TRBJ1-5, with 7 positions matching TRBD1. The CDR3 is CASSRQGGGNQPQHF. The DNA for the CDR3 is TGTGCCAGCAGTAGACAGGGAGGTGGCAATCAGCCCCAGCATTTT.